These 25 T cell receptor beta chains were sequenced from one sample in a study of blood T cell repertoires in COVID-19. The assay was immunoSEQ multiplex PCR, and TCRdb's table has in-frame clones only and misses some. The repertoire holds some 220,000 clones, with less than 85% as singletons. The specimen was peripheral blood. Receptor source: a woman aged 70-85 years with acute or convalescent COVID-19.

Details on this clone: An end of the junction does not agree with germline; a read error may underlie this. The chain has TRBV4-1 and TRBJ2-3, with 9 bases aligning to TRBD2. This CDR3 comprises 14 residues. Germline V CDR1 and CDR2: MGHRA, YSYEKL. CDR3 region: CASSQEVTGTSQTF. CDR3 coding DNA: TGCGCCAGCAGCCAAGAAGTCACCGGGACTAGCCAGACTTTT.

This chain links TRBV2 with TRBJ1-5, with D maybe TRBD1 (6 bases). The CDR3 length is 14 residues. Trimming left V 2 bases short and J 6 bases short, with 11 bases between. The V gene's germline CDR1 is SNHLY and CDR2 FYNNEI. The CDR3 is CASSENQGSQPQHF. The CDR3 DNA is TGTGCCAGCAGTGAAAATCAGGGGAGTCAGCCCCAGCATTTT.

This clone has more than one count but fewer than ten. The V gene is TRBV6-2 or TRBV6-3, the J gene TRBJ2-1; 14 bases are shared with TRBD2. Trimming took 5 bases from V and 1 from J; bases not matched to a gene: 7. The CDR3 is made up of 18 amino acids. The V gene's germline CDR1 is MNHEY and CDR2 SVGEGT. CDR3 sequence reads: CASSPPTSGGGSYNEQFF. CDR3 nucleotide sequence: TGTGCCAGCAGTCCCCCGACTAGCGGGGGGGGATCCTACAATGAGCAGTTCTTC.

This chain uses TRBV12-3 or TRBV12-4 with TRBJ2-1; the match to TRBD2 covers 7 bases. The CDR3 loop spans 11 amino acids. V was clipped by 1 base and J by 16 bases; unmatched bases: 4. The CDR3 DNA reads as TGTGCCAGCAGTTTAGGGACTAGTAACTTCTTC. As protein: CASSLGTSNFF.

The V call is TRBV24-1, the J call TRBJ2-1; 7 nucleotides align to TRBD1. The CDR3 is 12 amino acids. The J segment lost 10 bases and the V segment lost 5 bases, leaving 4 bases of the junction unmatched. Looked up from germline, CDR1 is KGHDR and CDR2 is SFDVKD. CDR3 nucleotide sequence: TGTGCCACCAGTGCTGAGGACAGGGAGCAGTTCTTC. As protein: CATSAEDREQFF.

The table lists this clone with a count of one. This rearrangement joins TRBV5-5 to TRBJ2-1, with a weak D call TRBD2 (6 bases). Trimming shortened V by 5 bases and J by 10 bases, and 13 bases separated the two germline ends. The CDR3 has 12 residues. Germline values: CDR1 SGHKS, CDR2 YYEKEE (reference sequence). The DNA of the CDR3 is TGTGCCAGCAGGGCCAAGGCGGGGGAGCAGTTCTTC. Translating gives CASRAKAGEQFF. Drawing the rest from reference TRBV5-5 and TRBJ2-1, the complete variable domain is DAGVTQSPTHLIKTRGQQVTLRCSPISGHKSVSWYQQVLGQGPQFIFQYYEKEERGRGNFPDRFSARQFPNYSSELNVNALLLGDSALYLCASRAKAGEQFFGPGTRLTVL.

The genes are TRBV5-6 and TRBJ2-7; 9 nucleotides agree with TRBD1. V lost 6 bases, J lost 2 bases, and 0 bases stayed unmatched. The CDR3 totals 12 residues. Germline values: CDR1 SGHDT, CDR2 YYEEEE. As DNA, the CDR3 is TGTGCCAGCAACAGGGGGCCCTACGAGCAGTACGTC. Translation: CASNRGPYEQYV.

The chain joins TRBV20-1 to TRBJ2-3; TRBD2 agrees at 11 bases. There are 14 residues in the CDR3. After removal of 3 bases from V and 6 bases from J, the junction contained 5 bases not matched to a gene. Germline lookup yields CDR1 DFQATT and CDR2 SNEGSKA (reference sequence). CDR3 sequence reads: CSASIAGGLDTQYF. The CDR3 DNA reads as TGCAGTGCTAGTATAGCGGGGGGGCTTGATACGCAGTATTTT.

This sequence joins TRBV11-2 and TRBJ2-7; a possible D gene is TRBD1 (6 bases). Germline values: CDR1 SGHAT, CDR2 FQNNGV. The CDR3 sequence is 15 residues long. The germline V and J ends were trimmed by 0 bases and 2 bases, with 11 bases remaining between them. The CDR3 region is CASSLERTAPYEQYF. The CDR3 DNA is TGTGCCAGCAGCTTAGAACGGACAGCACCCTACGAGCAGTACTTC.

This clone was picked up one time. The CDR3 nucleotides read TGTGCCAGCAGCCCCGGGACAGGGTTCTCCTACGAGCAGTACGTC. This translates into CASSPGTGFSYEQYV. The chain links TRBV2 to TRBJ2-7; 9 nucleotides match TRBD1. With 6 bases clipped from V and 0 bases from J, the junction kept 6 bases outside the gene matches. From germline, CDR1 is SNHLY and CDR2 FYNNEI. The length of the CDR3 is 15 residues.

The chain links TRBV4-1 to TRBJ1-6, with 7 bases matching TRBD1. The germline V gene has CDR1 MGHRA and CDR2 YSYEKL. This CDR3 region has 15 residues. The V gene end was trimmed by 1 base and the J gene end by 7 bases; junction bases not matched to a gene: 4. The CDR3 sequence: CASSQADRANSPLHF. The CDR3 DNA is TGCGCCAGCAGCCAAGCCGACAGGGCAAATTCACCCCTCCACTTT.

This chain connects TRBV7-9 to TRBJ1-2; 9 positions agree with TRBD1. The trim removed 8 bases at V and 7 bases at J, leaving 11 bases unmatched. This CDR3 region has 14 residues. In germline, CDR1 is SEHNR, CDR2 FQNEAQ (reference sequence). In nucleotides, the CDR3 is TGTGCCAGCGGGAGCCCGGGACAGGGTAGTGGCTACACCTTC. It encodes CASGSPGQGSGYTF.

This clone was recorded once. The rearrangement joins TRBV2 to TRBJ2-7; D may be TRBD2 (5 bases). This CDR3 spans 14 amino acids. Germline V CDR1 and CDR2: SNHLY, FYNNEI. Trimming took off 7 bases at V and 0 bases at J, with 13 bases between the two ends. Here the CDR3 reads CASTIARSSYEQYF. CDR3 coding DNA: TGTGCCAGCACCATAGCGAGGAGCTCCTACGAGCAGTACTTC.

The CDR3 is CASSLQEWDTQYF. The CDR3 DNA follows: TGTGCCAGCAGCCTACAGGAGTGGGATACGCAGTATTTT. The genes are TRBV7-9 and TRBJ2-3, with a possible D match to TRBD1 (5 bases). The germline gives CDR1 SEHNR, CDR2 FQNEAQ (reference sequence). V was cut by 5 bases and J by 6 bases, with 12 bases left in between. The CDR3 runs to 13 residues.

The CDR3 loop is CASSLGQGTGEQYF. Here the CDR3 DNA reads TGCGCCAGCAGCTTGGGACAGGGTACGGGGGAGCAGTACTTC. The chain employs TRBV5-1 and TRBJ2-7; the match to TRBD1 covers 7 bases. The CDR3 has 14 amino acids. With 0 bases clipped from V and 7 bases from J, the junction kept 7 bases outside the gene matches. CDR1 and CDR2 (germline): SGHRS, YFSETQ.

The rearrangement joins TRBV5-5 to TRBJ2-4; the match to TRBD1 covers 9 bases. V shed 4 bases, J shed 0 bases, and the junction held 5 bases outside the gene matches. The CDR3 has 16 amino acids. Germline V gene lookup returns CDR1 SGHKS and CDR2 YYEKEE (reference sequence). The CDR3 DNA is TGTGCCAGCAGCCCACAGGGGGCAGGAGCCAAAAACATTCAGTACTTC. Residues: CASSPQGAGAKNIQYF.

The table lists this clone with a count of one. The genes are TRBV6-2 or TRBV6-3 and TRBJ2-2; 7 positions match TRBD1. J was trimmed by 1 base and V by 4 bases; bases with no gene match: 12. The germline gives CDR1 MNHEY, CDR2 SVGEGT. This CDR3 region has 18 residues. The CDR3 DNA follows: TGTGCCAGCAGTTTTAAAGGGACAGCCGCCCTGAACACCGGGGAGCTGTTTTTT. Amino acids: CASSFKGTAALNTGELFF.

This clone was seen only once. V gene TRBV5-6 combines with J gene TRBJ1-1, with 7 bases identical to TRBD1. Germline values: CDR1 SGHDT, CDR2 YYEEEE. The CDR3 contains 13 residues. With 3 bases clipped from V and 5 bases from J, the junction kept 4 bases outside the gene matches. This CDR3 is CASSSQGRTEAFF. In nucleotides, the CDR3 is TGTGCCAGCAGCTCACAGGGGAGGACTGAAGCTTTCTTT.

Here the CDR3 reads CSVSEVQEKLFF. CDR3 in DNA: TGCAGCGTTTCGGAGGTTCAAGAAAAACTGTTTTTT. The chain is built from TRBV29-1 and TRBJ1-4; D is unresolved. This CDR3 has 12 amino acids. Trimming pared 5 bases from V and 8 bases from J, leaving 12 bases between. Per germline, CDR1 SQVTM and CDR2 ANQGSEA.

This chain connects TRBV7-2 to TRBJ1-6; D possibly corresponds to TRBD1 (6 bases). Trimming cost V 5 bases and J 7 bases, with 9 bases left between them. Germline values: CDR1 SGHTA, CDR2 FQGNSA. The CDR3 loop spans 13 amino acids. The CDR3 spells CASSLDRNSPLHF. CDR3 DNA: TGTGCCAGCAGCCTGGACAGAAATTCACCCCTCCACTTT.

This CDR3 is CASSPKIAGGYNEQFF. CDR3 bases: TGTGCCAGCAGCCCTAAGATTGCGGGGGGCTACAATGAGCAGTTCTTC. The chain joins TRBV11-2 to TRBJ2-1; 8 positions match TRBD2. The CDR3 extends over 16 amino acids. CDR1 SGHAT and CDR2 FQNNGV come from the germline V gene. V lost 5 bases and J lost 3; bases outside the gene matches: 9.

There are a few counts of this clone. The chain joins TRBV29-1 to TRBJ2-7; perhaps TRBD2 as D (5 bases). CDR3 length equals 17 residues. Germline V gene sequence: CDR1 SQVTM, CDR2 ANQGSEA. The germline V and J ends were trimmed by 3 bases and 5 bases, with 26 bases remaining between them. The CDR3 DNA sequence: TGCAGCGTTGATCTCGCGGGTTTCTCTATTAGGTCCGACGAGCAGTACGTC. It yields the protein CSVDLAGFSIRSDEQYV.

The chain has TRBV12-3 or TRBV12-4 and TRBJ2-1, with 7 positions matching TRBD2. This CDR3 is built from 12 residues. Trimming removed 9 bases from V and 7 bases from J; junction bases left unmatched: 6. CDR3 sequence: CASLREANEQFF. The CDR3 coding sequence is TGTGCCAGTCTCCGGGAGGCAAATGAGCAGTTCTTC.

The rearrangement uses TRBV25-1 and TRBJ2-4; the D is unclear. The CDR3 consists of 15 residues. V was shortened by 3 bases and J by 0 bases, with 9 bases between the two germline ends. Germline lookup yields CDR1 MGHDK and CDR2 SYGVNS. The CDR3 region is CASSDPREAKNIQYF. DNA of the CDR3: TGTGCCAGCAGTGATCCCCGCGAAGCCAAAAACATTCAGTACTTC.

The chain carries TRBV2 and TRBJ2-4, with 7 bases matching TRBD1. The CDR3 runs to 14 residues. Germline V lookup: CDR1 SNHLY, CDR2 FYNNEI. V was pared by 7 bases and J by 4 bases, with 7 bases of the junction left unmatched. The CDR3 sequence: CASTTGTVKNIQYF. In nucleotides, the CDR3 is TGTGCCAGCACCACCGGGACAGTAAAAAACATTCAGTACTTC.